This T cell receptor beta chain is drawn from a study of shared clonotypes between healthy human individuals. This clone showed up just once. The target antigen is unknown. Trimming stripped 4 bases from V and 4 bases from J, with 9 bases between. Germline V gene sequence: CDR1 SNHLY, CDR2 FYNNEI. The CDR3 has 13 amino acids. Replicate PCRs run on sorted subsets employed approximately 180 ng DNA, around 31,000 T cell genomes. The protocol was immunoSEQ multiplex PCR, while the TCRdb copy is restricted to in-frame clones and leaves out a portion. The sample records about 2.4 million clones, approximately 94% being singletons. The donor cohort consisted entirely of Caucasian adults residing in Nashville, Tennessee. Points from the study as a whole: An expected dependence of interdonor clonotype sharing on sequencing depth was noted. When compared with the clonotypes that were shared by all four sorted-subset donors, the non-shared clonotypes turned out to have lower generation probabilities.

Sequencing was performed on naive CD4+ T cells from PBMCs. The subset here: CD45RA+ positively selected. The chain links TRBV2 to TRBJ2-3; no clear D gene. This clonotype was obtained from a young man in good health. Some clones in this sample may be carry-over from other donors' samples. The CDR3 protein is CASSGDASDTQYF. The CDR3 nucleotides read TGTGCCAGCAGTGGGGATGCGTCAGATACGCAGTATTTT.